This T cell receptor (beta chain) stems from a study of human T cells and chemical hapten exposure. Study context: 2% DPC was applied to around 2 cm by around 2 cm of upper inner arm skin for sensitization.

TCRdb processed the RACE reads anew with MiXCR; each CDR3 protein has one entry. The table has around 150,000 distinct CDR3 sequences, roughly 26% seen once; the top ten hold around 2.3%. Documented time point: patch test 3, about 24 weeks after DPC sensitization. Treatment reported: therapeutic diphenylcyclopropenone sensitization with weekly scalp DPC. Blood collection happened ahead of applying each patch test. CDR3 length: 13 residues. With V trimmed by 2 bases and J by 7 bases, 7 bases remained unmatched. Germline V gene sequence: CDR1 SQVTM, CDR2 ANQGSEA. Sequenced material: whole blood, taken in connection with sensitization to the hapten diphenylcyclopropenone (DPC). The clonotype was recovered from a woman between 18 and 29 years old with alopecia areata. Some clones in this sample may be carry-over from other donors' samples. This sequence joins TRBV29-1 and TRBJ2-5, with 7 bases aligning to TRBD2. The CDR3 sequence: CSVERDYRGTQYF. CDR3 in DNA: TGCAGCGTTGAACGGGACTATAGAGGGACCCAGTACTTC.